This is a list of T cell receptor beta chains from one sample in a study of T cells in Graves' hyperthyroidism and ophthalmopathy. TCRdb passed the multiplex PCR reads through MiXCR, listing each CDR3 protein once. Seen here are around 450,000 distinct CDR3 sequences, 15% to 17% observed once, and the top ten hold 14%. Specimen: blood. These TCRs come from a woman younger than 30 with Graves' hyperthyroidism. Both conserved end residues are part of each CDR3. A D gene is named only where the DNA matches it firmly. Clone size appears in some rows only: once, few, many, or a class for an expanded clone.

cdr3_nt	cdr3_aa	clone_size	d_call	v_call	j_call
TGCAGTGCTGAAATGACAGGGCCTGAAGCTTTCTTT	CSAEMTGPEAFF	.	TRBD1	TRBV20-1	TRBJ1-1
TGCGCCAGCAGCTTGGGAACGAGCACAGATACGCAGTATTTT	CASSLGTSTDTQYF	many	.	TRBV7-7	TRBJ2-3
TGTGCCAGCAACGAACTGGGACAGGGGAGGTACGAGCAGTACTTC	CASNELGQGRYEQYF	many	TRBD1	TRBV2	TRBJ2-7
TGTGCCAGCAGCCCGAGACAGAGACCCCGGTCCTATACAGATACGCAGTATTTT	CASSPRQRPRSYTDTQYF	many	.	TRBV7-2	TRBJ2-3
TGTGCCAGCAGCGTTGCAACAGTTACGCAGTATTTT	CASSVATVTQYF	few	.	TRBV2	TRBJ2-3
TGTGCCAGCAGTAATGGATTAAACTACGAGCAGTACTTC	CASSNGLNYEQYF	many	.	TRBV6-1	TRBJ2-7
TGTGCCAGCAGCGGAGACAGGGGAATTACTGAAGCTTTCTTT	CASSGDRGITEAFF	many	TRBD1	TRBV9	TRBJ1-1
TGCACCAGCAGCTCGGGACAGGTCAGCCCGGCTGGCTACACCTTC	CTSSSGQVSPAGYTF	many	TRBD1	TRBV5-1	TRBJ1-2
TGTGCCAGCAGTTTATACCTGGTAGGGATGGAGACCAGCTATGGCTACACCTTC	CASSLYLVGMETSYGYTF	many	.	TRBV12-3/TRBV12-4	TRBJ1-2
TGCAGTGCTAGAAAGCGGGACAATGAGCAGTTCTTC	CSARKRDNEQFF	few	.	TRBV20-1	TRBJ2-1
TGTGCCAGTAGTACCGCCGGGACAGGGTACGGCTACACCTTC	CASSTAGTGYGYTF	.	TRBD1	TRBV19	TRBJ1-2
TGCGCCAGCAGCCCCGGGACTAGCGGGAGCACAGATACGCAGTATTTT	CASSPGTSGSTDTQYF	many	TRBD2	TRBV5-1	TRBJ2-3
TGCAGTGCTCGAAGGGGTGGAAATTCACCCCTCCACTTT	CSARRGGNSPLHF	.	.	TRBV20-1	TRBJ1-6
TGTGCCAGCACTCGAGCTAACTATGGCTACACCTTC	CASTRANYGYTF	.	.	TRBV27	TRBJ1-2
TGTGCCAGCAGTATTAGGGGCGGGGGCACTGAAGCTTTCTTT	CASSIRGGGTEAFF	many	.	TRBV27	TRBJ1-1
TGTGCCAGCAGCTTAATCCGGGACAGGCTCTACGAGCAGTACTTC	CASSLIRDRLYEQYF	many	TRBD1	TRBV7-9	TRBJ2-7
TGTGCCAGCAGCGGGCGCCGTGGAAACACCATATATTTT	CASSGRRGNTIYF	many	.	TRBV11-2	TRBJ1-3
TGTGCCATCAGTAAAGTCCGGGACAGGGAAAAGAACACTGAAGCTTTCTTT	CAISKVRDREKNTEAFF	few	TRBD1	TRBV10-3	TRBJ1-1
TGCGCCAGCAGTGAGTCCACTAGCGGGACCTACGAGCAGTACTTC	CASSESTSGTYEQYF	few	TRBD2	TRBV10-2	TRBJ2-7
TGTGCCAGCAGCGTAGCAGGGGGCCTGAACACCGGGGAGCTGTTTTTT	CASSVAGGLNTGELFF	many	TRBD1	TRBV9	TRBJ2-2
TGTGCCAGCAAGCAGGGTGACGAGCAGTACTTC	CASKQGDEQYF	.	.	TRBV6-1	TRBJ2-7
TGTGCCAGCAGTTACCGAATCTTCACTGAAGCTTTCTTT	CASSYRIFTEAFF	many	.	TRBV6-2/TRBV6-3	TRBJ1-1
TGTGCCAGCAGCACACCGGCCGGGACAGGGGGAGACGAGCAGTACTTC	CASSTPAGTGGDEQYF	many	TRBD1	TRBV28	TRBJ2-7
TGTGCCAGCCGAGGCGGAACGAACACCGGGGAGCTGTTTTTT	CASRGGTNTGELFF	many	.	TRBV27	TRBJ2-2
TGTGCCAGCAGCTCGCCGGGACTCAACTATGGCTACACCTTC	CASSSPGLNYGYTF	many	.	TRBV11-2	TRBJ1-2
TGTGCCAGCAGCTTGTATAGTTTTAATGAAAAACTGTTTTTT	CASSLYSFNEKLFF	many	.	TRBV7-8	TRBJ1-4
TGTGCCAGCAGGACACTACGCCCGGGATACGAGCAGTACTTC	CASRTLRPGYEQYF	many	.	TRBV28	TRBJ2-7
TGTGCCAGCAGTTTATCGAGGGACCGCCCTGAAAAACTGTTTTTT	CASSLSRDRPEKLFF	few	.	TRBV27	TRBJ1-4
TGCGCCAGCAGCTTGGCCCAGGGGGCGAGTGAGCAGTACTTC	CASSLAQGASEQYF	.	TRBD1	TRBV5-1	TRBJ2-7
TGCGCCAGCAGCCCCGGACTGGCCTCGGGACGCCGCACAGATACGCAGTATTTT	CASSPGLASGRRTDTQYF	many	.	TRBV5-1	TRBJ2-3
TGTGCCAGCGGGTACAGGTCCTACGAGCAGTACTTC	CASGYRSYEQYF	few	.	TRBV6-1	TRBJ2-7
TGTGCCAGCACGCAGGGGGCGAGCCCTGGGGCCAACGTCCTGACTTTC	CASTQGASPGANVLTF	few	TRBD1	TRBV7-9	TRBJ2-6
TGTGCCAGCAGCACGACAGGAAACCGCTACGAGCAGTACTTC	CASSTTGNRYEQYF	many	.	TRBV7-9	TRBJ2-7
TGTGCCACCAGTGATTCCAGGGGGAGACTCTATGGCTACACCTTC	CATSDSRGRLYGYTF	few	TRBD1	TRBV24-1	TRBJ1-2
TGTGCCAGCAGGCAGGGCGGCGGGGAGCAGTACTTC	CASRQGGGEQYF	few	.	TRBV6-1	TRBJ2-7
TGCGCCAGTCGGGGACTAGCGGGAAGGGGGGACAATGAGCAGTTCTTC	CASRGLAGRGDNEQFF	few	TRBD2	TRBV10-2	TRBJ2-1
TGCGCCAGCAGCTCCGGGGGGGATACGCAGTATTTT	CASSSGGDTQYF	many	TRBD2	TRBV5-1	TRBJ2-3
TGTGCCATCAGTGAGTCGGGTCGGAACACTGAAGCTTTCTTT	CAISESGRNTEAFF	many	.	TRBV10-3	TRBJ1-1
TGTGCCAGCAGCCTCGACAGGGGGATTAATTCACCCCTCCACTTT	CASSLDRGINSPLHF	many	TRBD1	TRBV3-1	TRBJ1-6
TGCAGTGCTAGGCTCACAATTGCGAACACCGGGGAGCTGTTTTTT	CSARLTIANTGELFF	few	.	TRBV20-1	TRBJ2-2
TGTGCCAGCAGCTTGGTGGCCTACGAGCAGTACTTC	CASSLVAYEQYF	many	.	TRBV5-5	TRBJ2-7
TGTGCCAGCAGCTTCTCGAGCGTGTTCCCGGGACTAGCGGGAGGCCTCTACGAGCAGTACTTC	CASSFSSVFPGLAGGLYEQYF	few	TRBD2	TRBV13	TRBJ2-7
TGCAGTGCTCGCACAGATACGCAGTATTTT	CSARTDTQYF	.	.	TRBV20-1	TRBJ2-3
TGTGCCACCAGCAGAAATAACCGGGGCGCTGAAGCTTTCTTT	CATSRNNRGAEAFF	many	.	TRBV15	TRBJ1-1
TGTGCCAGCAGCTCCGCGGGAGGTCTCACAGATACGCAGTATTTT	CASSSAGGLTDTQYF	.	TRBD2	TRBV7-9	TRBJ2-3
TGTGCCAGTAGTATAGTTCTCCGGGATAGAGGCTACGAGCAGTACTTC	CASSIVLRDRGYEQYF	.	.	TRBV19	TRBJ2-7